The 32 T cell receptor beta chains reported below all come from one sample, sequenced in a study of blood T cells in healthy people across ages. Sample-barcoded 5' priming and a J-beta primer mix drove a second PCR of roughly 6 to 12 cycles. TCRdb re-derived calls from the 5' RACE reads in MiXCR, one entry per CDR3 protein. The repertoire holds 800,000 to 950,000 distinct CDR3 sequences, approximately 32% seen once, with roughly 10% in the top ten. These data were likewise used in another study, on T cells of mothers and their children.

Material for sequencing was blood. These receptors originate from a woman aged 40 to 55 in good health.

This clonotype has a handful of counts. The J gene is TRBJ1-1, the V gene TRBV20-1, with D perhaps TRBD1 (5 bases). Trimming cost V 0 bases and J 1 base, with 9 bases left between them. This CDR3 is built from 14 residues. Germline lookup yields CDR1 DFQATT and CDR2 SNEGSKA (reference sequence). The CDR3: CSARDPQGNTEAFF. Written as DNA, the CDR3 is TGCAGTGCTAGAGATCCTCAGGGGAACACTGAAGCTTTCTTT.

This clonotype occurred a few times. This chain joins TRBV7-2 and TRBJ2-7; TRBD2 agrees at 7 bases. TRBJ2-5 matches the DNA end more closely, so the J call is doubtful. Germline values: CDR1 SGHTA, CDR2 FQGNSA. The CDR3 runs to 19 residues. The CDR3 loop reads CASSLTPGRGVLGKVTQYF. DNA of the CDR3: TGTGCCAGCAGCTTAACCCCGGGACGGGGGGTACTGGGTAAAGTGACCCAGTACTTC.

On this clonotype: This is likely a read error, given that the CDR3 carries no conserved phenylalanine or tryptophan at its end. The DNA is omitted, as the CDR3 cannot be located on it reliably, and the CDR3 follows TCRdb's listing. This chain uses TRBV5-6 with TRBJ2-3; TRBD1, the table's D call, lacks a check against the DNA. Germline CDR1 reads SGHDT; CDR2 reads YYEEEE. Inclusive of both ends, the CDR3 amounts to 16 amino acids. The CDR3 protein is CASSLALGQTTDTRYL.

This clonotype was detected only a few times. The rearrangement links TRBV5-1 to TRBJ1-1; D not certain. Germline lookup yields CDR1 SGHRS and CDR2 YFSETQ. V shed 2 bases and J shed 0 bases, with 11 bases lying between them. The CDR3 extends over 15 amino acids. Here the CDR3 DNA reads TGCGCCAGCAGCTTAAACGACGGATTGAACACTGAAGCTTTCTTT. Translating it yields CASSLNDGLNTEAFF.

This clonotype turned up a few times. This chain uses TRBV5-1 with TRBJ1-2; tentatively, D is TRBD1 (5 bases). The CDR3 consists of 17 residues. The V and J ends lost 0 bases and 5 bases respectively, with 20 bases between them. CDR1 and CDR2 (germline): SGHRS, YFSETQ. The CDR3 sequence is CASSLEVLGAQPYGYTF. The CDR3 DNA reads as TGCGCCAGCAGCTTGGAAGTTCTCGGGGCCCAACCTTATGGCTACACCTTC.

The chain is built from TRBV13 and TRBJ2-3; D may be TRBD2 (5 bases). Per the germline V gene, CDR1 is PRHDT and CDR2 is FYEKMQ (reference sequence). The CDR3 spans 15 residues. V was cut by 5 bases and J by 6 bases, with 18 bases left in between. CDR3 nucleotides: TGTGCCAGCAGCCAAGCGCCCCGAGGGTCTGATACGCAGTATTTT. Its translation is CASSQAPRGSDTQYF.

Regarding this clonotype: One base away lies a much larger clone, so this may be a sequencing read error. The V call is TRBV9, the J call TRBJ2-7; 7 positions agree with TRBD1. Germline CDR1 SGDLS, CDR2 YYNGEE. CDR3 length: 13 residues. V was pared by 6 bases and J by 7 bases, with 10 bases of the junction left unmatched. CDR3 coding DNA: TGTGCCAGCAATTTCGGGACAGATATAGAGCAGTACTTC. Encoded protein: CASNFGTDIEQYF.

This clonotype was recorded a few times. A much larger clone is a single base away; this may be a read error. The V call is TRBV6-5, the J call TRBJ1-2, with 7 bases matching TRBD1. This CDR3 has 14 residues. From germline, CDR1 is MNHEY and CDR2 SVGAGI. In nucleotides, the CDR3 is TGTGCCGGCAGCTCCGTGACAGGGACACGGGGCTACACCTTC. This sequence encodes CAGSSVTGTRGYTF.

This clonotype was counted between two and nine times. V usage is TRBV27 and J usage is TRBJ2-5; 7 bases align to TRBD2. Germline-derived CDR1 and CDR2 are MNHEY and SMNVEV (reference sequence). V dropped 6 bases and J dropped 0; count of bases not matched to a gene: 10. This CDR3 has 16 amino acids. This CDR3 reads CASSIYTGGDQETQYF. The CDR3 nucleotides read TGTGCCAGCAGCATTTATACGGGGGGAGACCAAGAGACCCAGTACTTC.

This clonotype has a handful of counts. The CDR3 protein is CASSQDELRGNQPQHF. The CDR3 region has the DNA TGCGCCAGCAGCCAAGATGAGTTGAGGGGGAATCAGCCCCAGCATTTT. The J gene is TRBJ1-5, the V gene TRBV4-1; weak D call: TRBD1 (6 bases). CDR3 size: 16 residues. Germline V gene data show CDR1 as MGHRA and CDR2 as YSYEKL. Trimming stripped 0 bases from V and 4 bases from J, with 13 bases between.

This clonotype was found a few times. The CDR3 reads CASSLSARRGSPITDTQYF. The CDR3 DNA follows: TGTGCCAGCAGTTTATCGGCGCGGAGGGGCTCCCCAATCACAGATACGCAGTATTTT. V usage is TRBV28 and J usage is TRBJ2-3; the D gene is possibly TRBD2 (6 bases). Trimming removed 1 base at V and 2 bases at J, with 22 bases between. The CDR3 is made up of 19 amino acids. CDR1 and CDR2 (germline): MDHEN, SYDVKM.

This sequence joins TRBV7-9 and TRBJ2-7; a weak D match, TRBD2 (5 bases). The germline V and J ends were trimmed by 5 bases and 0 bases, with 14 bases remaining between them. Germline CDR1 is SEHNR and CDR2 is FQNEAQ (reference sequence). The CDR3 totals 15 residues. As DNA, the CDR3 is TGTGCCAGCAGCCCGAGCCAGCGGCCCTCCTACGAGCAGTACTTC. Translation gives CASSPSQRPSYEQYF.

This clonotype occurred many times. The CDR3 coding sequence is TGCGCCAGCAGCGTCCGGGACAACTCCTACAATGAGCAGTTCTTC. Amino acids: CASSVRDNSYNEQFF. The chain employs TRBV5-1 and TRBJ2-1, with a possible D match to TRBD1 (6 bases). CDR3 size: 15 residues. Germline loops: CDR1 SGHRS, CDR2 YFSETQ. V shed 4 bases and J shed 0 bases, with 11 bases lying between them.

This chain joins TRBV5-1 and TRBJ2-1, with D perhaps TRBD1 or TRBD2 (5 bases each). CDR1 is SGHRS, CDR2 YFSETQ, per germline. This CDR3 region has 14 residues. Trimming removed 3 bases at V and 8 bases at J, with 15 bases between. The CDR3 DNA sequence: TGCGCCAGCAGCTCCGGGGCCGGGTGGGATGAGCAGTTCTTC. Translating it yields CASSSGAGWDEQFF.

V usage is TRBV7-2 and J usage is TRBJ2-3; D gene unclear. Germline CDR1 reads SGHTA; CDR2 reads FQGNSA. CDR3 size: 14 residues. V lost 5 bases, J lost 0 bases, and 9 bases lay in between. In DNA, the CDR3 is TGTGCCAGCAGCACCCGATACAGCACAGATACGCAGTATTTT. Translating it yields CASSTRYSTDTQYF. Full variable domain (outside the CDR3, taken from reference TRBV7-2 and TRBJ2-3): GAGVSQSPSNKVTEKGKDVELRCDPISGHTALYWYRQSLGQGLEFLIYFQGNSAPDKSGLPSDRFSAERTGGSVSTLTIQRTQQEDSAVYLCASSTRYSTDTQYFGPGTRLTVL.

The chain has TRBV9 and TRBJ2-5; D possibly matches TRBD1 or TRBD2 (6 bases each). This CDR3 contains 15 residues. Deletions cut 0 bases from V and 5 bases from J, with 14 bases between. The V gene's germline CDR1 is SGDLS and CDR2 YYNGEE. This chain's CDR3 is CASSVVGGLTETQYF. CDR3 nucleotides: TGTGCCAGCAGCGTAGTTGGGGGGCTCACGGAGACCCAGTACTTC. Variable domain in full (rest from reference TRBV9 and TRBJ2-5): DSGVTQTPKHLITATGQRVTLRCSPRSGDLSVYWYQQSLDQGLQFLIQYYNGEERAKGNILERFSAQQFPDLHSELNLSSLELGDSALYFCASSVVGGLTETQYFGPGTRLLVL.

The V call is TRBV5-6, the J call TRBJ2-4, with D tentatively TRBD1 (5 bases). The DNA end favors TRBJ2-7, so the J call may be wrong. CDR3 length: 15 amino acids. Germline CDR1 SGHDT, CDR2 YYEEEE. Here the CDR3 DNA reads TGTGCCAGCAGCTTAGAGGACCAGGGTCACTACGAGCAGTACTTC. This translates into CASSLEDQGHYEQYF.

The table lists this clonotype with many counts. The chain uses TRBV7-3 and TRBJ2-3; possibly TRBD1 for D (5 bases). The CDR3 extends over 17 amino acids. Germline V gene sequence: CDR1 SGHTA, CDR2 FQGTGA. Trimming left V 0 bases short and J 0 bases short, with 13 bases between. The CDR3 protein is CASSLTSAGSSTDTQYF. The CDR3 nucleotides read TGTGCCAGCAGCTTAACGTCGGCAGGGTCTAGCACAGATACGCAGTATTTT.

The chain links TRBV19 to TRBJ2-6, with 7 bases matching TRBD2. The ends lost 5 bases at V and 4 bases at J; junction bases unmatched: 8. From germline, CDR1 is LNHDA and CDR2 SQIVND (reference sequence). The length of the CDR3 is 16 residues. This CDR3 is CASSPSLATGANVLTF. The CDR3 coding sequence is TGTGCCAGTAGTCCTTCACTAGCGACGGGGGCCAACGTCCTGACTTTC.

This clonotype was counted a few times. This chain uses TRBV4-3 with TRBJ1-1; TRBD1 might be the D (6 bases). V was shortened by 2 bases and J by 5 bases, with 21 bases between the two germline ends. The CDR3 runs 17 residues. The germline gives CDR1 LGHNA, CDR2 YSLEER. The CDR3 region is CASSQNGAPGTRTEAFF. The CDR3 bases are TGCGCCAGCAGCCAAAACGGGGCCCCCGGGACAAGGACTGAAGCTTTCTTT.

To note about this clonotype: This may be a read error, as it is one base from a much larger clone. The chain uses TRBV7-2 and TRBJ2-5; D is uncertain. V lost 0 bases, J lost 1 base, and 3 bases lay in between. Per germline, CDR1 SGHTA and CDR2 FQGNSA. The CDR3 loop spans 13 amino acids. The CDR3 spells CTSSLAIQETQYF. The CDR3 nucleotides read TGTACCAGCAGCTTAGCAATCCAAGAGACCCAGTACTTC.

This clonotype was seen a few times. A much larger clone lies one base from this, so it may be a read error. This chain joins TRBV7-2 and TRBJ2-5; tentatively, D is TRBD1 or TRBD2 (5 bases each). The J call is doubtful: the DNA matches TRBJ2-7 better. CDR3 size: 13 residues. Per germline, CDR1 SGHTA and CDR2 FQGNSA. CDR3 amino acids: CASSEMRGHEQYF. The CDR3 region has the DNA TGTGCCAGCAGCGAAATGAGGGGCCACGAGCAGTACTTC.

The chain combines TRBV11-2 with TRBJ2-5; tentative D call: TRBD2 (6 bases). The J call may be wrong; the DNA end is better matched by TRBJ2-1. This CDR3 contains 14 residues. The V gene's germline CDR1 is SGHAT and CDR2 FQNNGV. CDR3 in amino acids: CASSLDPGGETQFF. Written as DNA, the CDR3 is TGTGCCAGCAGCTTAGATCCCGGGGGAGAGACCCAGTTCTTC.

As regards this clonotype: Possible read error: a much larger clone is one base away. V gene TRBV10-3 combines with J gene TRBJ1-1; TRBD1 matches 7 bases. Germline V gene data show CDR1 as ENHRY and CDR2 as SYGVKD. CDR3 length equals 15 residues. The CDR3 nucleotides read TGTGCCATCAGTACCCGGACAGGAATGAACACTGGAGCTTTCTTT. Its protein is CAISTRTGMNTGAFF.

A word on this clonotype: A read error may explain this, as a much larger clone is one base away. The chain recombines TRBV4-3 with TRBJ2-3, with 7 bases matching TRBD2. The CDR3 length is 16 residues. Germline CDR1 reads LGHNA; CDR2 reads YSLEER. In nucleotides, the CDR3 is TGCGCCAGCGGCCAAGATTGGGCGGCGGGGGTGGATACGCAGTATTTT. This codes for CASGQDWAAGVDTQYF.

The V gene is TRBV12-3 or TRBV12-4, the J gene TRBJ2-4, with a possible D match to TRBD2 (6 bases). The CDR3 totals 16 residues. V lost 3 bases, J lost 1 base, and 13 bases lay in between. This CDR3 reads CASSFDRAGAKNIQYF. Here the CDR3 DNA reads TGTGCCAGCAGTTTTGATAGGGCGGGGGCCAAAAACATTCAGTACTTC.

The chain links TRBV6-5 to TRBJ2-6; TRBD1 aligns across 7 bases. This CDR3 comprises 16 residues. Looked up from germline, CDR1 is MNHEY and CDR2 is SVGAGI. J was trimmed by 0 bases and V by 11 bases; bases with no gene match: 10. The CDR3 nucleotides are TGTGCCGTACAGGGGTTTGGAAACTCTGGGGCCAACGTCCTGACTTTC. It translates to CAVQGFGNSGANVLTF.

This clonotype was seen at least ten times. The rearrangement links TRBV12-3 or TRBV12-4 to TRBJ2-2; tentative D call: TRBD1 (6 bases). The CDR3 loop spans 14 amino acids. The V and J ends lost 3 bases and 1 base respectively, with 6 bases between them. The CDR3 coding sequence is TGTGCCAGCAGTTTCAGGGGGAACACCGGGGAGCTGTTTTTT. This gives the protein CASSFRGNTGELFF.

The chain carries TRBV19 and TRBJ2-4; the D gene is possibly TRBD2 (5 bases). CDR1 and CDR2 (germline): LNHDA, SQIVND (reference sequence). The V and J ends lost 2 bases and 5 bases respectively, with 7 bases between them. This CDR3 has 13 residues. CDR3 residues: CASSISRENIQYF. In nucleotides, the CDR3 is TGTGCCAGTAGTATATCGAGGGAAAACATTCAGTACTTC.

The genes are TRBV12-3 or TRBV12-4 and TRBJ1-1; D ambiguous. The CDR3 consists of 14 residues. The V and J ends lost 8 bases and 1 base respectively, with 14 bases between them. The CDR3 DNA reads TGTGCCAGCGGGTGGGTAGGGCCGAACACTGAAGCTTTCTTT. This codes for CASGWVGPNTEAFF.

In its sample, this clonotype was seen many times. The chain couples TRBV6-6 to TRBJ2-6, with unresolved D. This CDR3 is 15 amino acids long. V dropped 6 bases and J dropped 0 bases, with 9 bases sitting between them. The germline V gene has CDR1 MNHNY and CDR2 SVGAGI (reference sequence). CDR3 sequence reads: CASRPRNSGANVLTF. CDR3 nucleotide sequence: TGTGCCAGCAGACCCAGAAACTCTGGGGCCAACGTCCTGACTTTC.

This clonotype was observed a few times. V gene TRBV27 combines with J gene TRBJ1-2, with TRBD1 matching over 7 bases. The CDR3 sequence is 13 residues long. V was clipped by 4 bases and J by 7 bases; unmatched bases: 6. CDR1 and CDR2 from the germline V gene are MNHEY and SMNVEV (reference sequence). CDR3 sequence (DNA): TGTGCCAGCAGTTATAGGGGGCCCTCTGGCTACACCTTC. Protein product: CASSYRGPSGYTF.